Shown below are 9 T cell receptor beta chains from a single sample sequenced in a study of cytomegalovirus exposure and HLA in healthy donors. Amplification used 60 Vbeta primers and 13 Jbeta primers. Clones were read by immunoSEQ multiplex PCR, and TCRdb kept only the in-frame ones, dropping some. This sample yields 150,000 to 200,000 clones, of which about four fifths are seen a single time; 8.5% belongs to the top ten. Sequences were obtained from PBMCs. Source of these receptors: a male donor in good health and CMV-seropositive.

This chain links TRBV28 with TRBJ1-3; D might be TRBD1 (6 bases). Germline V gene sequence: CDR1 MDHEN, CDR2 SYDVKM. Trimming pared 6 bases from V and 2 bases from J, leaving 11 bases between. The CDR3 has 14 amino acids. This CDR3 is CASSLRGTGNTIYF. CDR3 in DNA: TGTGCCAGCAGCCTCAGGGGTACTGGAAACACCATATATTTT.

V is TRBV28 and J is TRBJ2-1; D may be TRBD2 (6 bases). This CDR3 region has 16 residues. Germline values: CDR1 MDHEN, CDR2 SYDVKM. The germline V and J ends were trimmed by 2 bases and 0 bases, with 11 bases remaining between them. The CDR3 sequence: CASSLRGGISYNEQFF. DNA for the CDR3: TGTGCCAGCAGTTTACGCGGAGGGATCTCCTACAATGAGCAGTTCTTC.

CDR3 residues: CASSRQGAEAFF. CDR3 DNA sequence: TGTGCCAGTAGTAGACAGGGGGCGGAAGCTTTCTTT. V gene TRBV19 combines with J gene TRBJ1-1; 10 nucleotides align to TRBD1. Germline CDR1 reads LNHDA; CDR2 reads SQIVND (reference sequence). This CDR3 contains 12 residues. Losses at the gene ends were 4 bases for V and 8 bases for J; bases not matched to a gene: 1.

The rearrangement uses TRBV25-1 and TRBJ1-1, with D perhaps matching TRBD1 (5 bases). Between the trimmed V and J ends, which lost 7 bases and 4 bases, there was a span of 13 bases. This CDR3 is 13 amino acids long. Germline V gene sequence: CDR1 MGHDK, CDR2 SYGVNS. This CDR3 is CASTSRAGTEAFF. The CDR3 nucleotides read TGTGCCAGCACCTCCAGGGCTGGCACTGAAGCTTTCTTT.

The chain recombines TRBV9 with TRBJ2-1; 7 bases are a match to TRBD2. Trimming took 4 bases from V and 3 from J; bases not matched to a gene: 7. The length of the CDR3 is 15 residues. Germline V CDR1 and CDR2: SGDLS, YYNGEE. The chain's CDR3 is CASSTGLGGYNEQFF. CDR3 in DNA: TGTGCCAGCAGCACTGGACTAGGTGGCTACAATGAGCAGTTCTTC.

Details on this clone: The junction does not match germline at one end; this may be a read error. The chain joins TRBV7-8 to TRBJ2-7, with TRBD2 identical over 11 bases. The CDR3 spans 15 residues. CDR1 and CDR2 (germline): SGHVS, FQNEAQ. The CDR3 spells CAGSFTSGSLYEQYF. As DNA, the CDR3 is TGTGCCGGCAGCTTTACTAGCGGGAGCCTCTACGAGCAGTACTTC.

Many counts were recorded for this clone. Here the CDR3 reads CASSLTTGQGVSQPQHF. DNA of the CDR3: TGTGCCAGCAGTTTAACCACGGGACAGGGGGTTAGTCAGCCCCAGCATTTT. V is TRBV28 and J is TRBJ1-5; TRBD1 matches at 11 bases. CDR1 MDHEN and CDR2 SYDVKM come from the germline V gene. CDR3 length: 17 amino acids. The V gene end was trimmed by 2 bases and the J gene end by 6 bases; junction bases not matched to a gene: 9.

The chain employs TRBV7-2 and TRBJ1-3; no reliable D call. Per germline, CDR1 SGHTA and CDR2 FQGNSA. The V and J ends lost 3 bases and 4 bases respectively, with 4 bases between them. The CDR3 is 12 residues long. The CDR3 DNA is TGTGCCAGCAGCTTCGGGGGAAACACCATATATTTT. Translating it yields CASSFGGNTIYF.

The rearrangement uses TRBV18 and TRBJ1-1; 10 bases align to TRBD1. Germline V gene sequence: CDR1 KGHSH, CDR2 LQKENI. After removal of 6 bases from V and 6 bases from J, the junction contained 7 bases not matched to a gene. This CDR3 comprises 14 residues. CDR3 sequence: CASSPTGGQAEAFF. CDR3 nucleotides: TGTGCCAGCTCCCCGACAGGGGGCCAAGCTGAAGCTTTCTTT.